The clone carrying this TCR beta chain was counted at least ten times. Antigen specificity is unknown. V lost 5 bases, J lost 10 bases, and 8 bases stayed unmatched. CDR3 length: 13 residues. This sample's time point: pre-sensitization, week 0. Treatment in this sample: therapeutic diphenylcyclopropenone sensitization with weekly scalp DPC. Unfractionated whole blood was the source of the extracted total RNA. TCRdb analysed the RACE reads with MiXCR anew, one entry per CDR3 protein. The table lists some 400,000 distinct CDR3 sequences, roughly 5.3% of them singletons. This entry comes from a study of human T cells and chemical hapten exposure. Study-wide background: Small pooled library volume differences chiefly drove per-sample TCR yield variation. The study's findings and limits: DPC sensitization left the count of TCRs above 1 in 1000 unchanged.

This clonotype originated in a woman in her 50s with alopecia areata. Some clones in this sample may be carry-over from other donors' samples. The sample here was whole blood, taken in connection with sensitization to the hapten diphenylcyclopropenone (DPC). This chain joins TRBV12-3 or TRBV12-4 and TRBJ2-1; 7 bases agree with TRBD2. The CDR3: CASSRFREGEQFF. CDR3 DNA sequence: TGTGCCAGCAGTAGGTTCAGGGAGGGGGAGCAGTTCTTC.